This T cell receptor beta chain emerged from a study of cytomegalovirus exposure and HLA in healthy donors. This PCR relied on a set of 60 Vbeta primers and 13 Jbeta primers. Only in-frame clones appear in the TCRdb table, and some are missing; sequencing was by immunoSEQ multiplex PCR. The sample holds roughly 100,000 clones, about 81% seen once. Details on this clone: The antigen remains unidentified.

Findings and caveats of the study: Certain sequence variants were highly shared and formed a cluster, and this cluster was likely a sequencing artifact.

Trimming shortened V by 4 bases and J by 4 bases, and 15 bases separated the two germline ends. CDR1 is SGHRS, CDR2 YFSETQ, per germline. The CDR3 has 16 amino acids. Sequencing was done on a sample of PBMCs. The gene calls are TRBV5-1 and TRBJ1-6; D is undetermined. This receptor was identified in a male donor in good health and CMV-seropositive. The CDR3 region has the DNA TGCGCCAGCAGCCTTACTCCCGAGGGTTATAATTCACCCCTCCACTTT. It specifies CASSLTPEGYNSPLHF. Together with reference TRBV5-1 and TRBJ1-6, the CDR3 gives the full variable domain: KAGVTQTPRYLIKTRGQQVTLSCSPISGHRSVSWYQQTPGQGLQFLFEYFSETQRNKGNFPGRFSGRQFSNSRSEMNVSTLELGDSALYLCASSLTPEGYNSPLHFGNGTRLTVT.